The present T cell receptor beta chain was sequenced within a study of blood T cell repertoires in COVID-19. Study as a whole: T cells, B-cell-depleted T cells, or PBMCs provided the cDNA or gDNA that served as material.

Germline lookup yields CDR1 SGHRS and CDR2 YFSETQ. Trimming removed 3 bases from V and 5 bases from J; junction bases left unmatched: 0. The CDR3 spans 14 residues. TCRdb keeps only in-frame clones here, not all; method: immunoSEQ multiplex PCR. In the table there are 70,000 or so clones, more than 70% of which are singletons. The sequenced material came from peripheral blood. The chain carries TRBV5-1 and TRBJ1-6, with 9 bases matching TRBD1. The TCR was taken from a human donor in a cohort sampled during active COVID-19. As DNA, the CDR3 is TGCGCCAGCAGCTGGACAGGGGATAATTCACCCCTCCACTTT. Protein product: CASSWTGDNSPLHF.